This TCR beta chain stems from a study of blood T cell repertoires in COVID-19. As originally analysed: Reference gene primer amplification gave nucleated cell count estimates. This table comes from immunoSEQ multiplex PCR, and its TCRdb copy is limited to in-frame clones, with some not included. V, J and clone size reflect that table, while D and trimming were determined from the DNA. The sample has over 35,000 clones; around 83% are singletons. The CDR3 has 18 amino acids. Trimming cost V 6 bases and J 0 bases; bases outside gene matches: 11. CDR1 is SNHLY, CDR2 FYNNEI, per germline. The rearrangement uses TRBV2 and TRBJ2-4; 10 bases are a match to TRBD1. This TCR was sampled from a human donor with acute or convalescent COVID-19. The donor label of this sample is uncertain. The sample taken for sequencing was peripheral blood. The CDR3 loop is CASRPTGGYSKAKNIQYF. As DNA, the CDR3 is TGTGCCAGCAGACCGACAGGGGGCTACTCCAAAGCCAAAAACATTCAGTACTTC.